This TCR beta chain was recovered during a study of shared clonotypes between healthy human individuals. Healthy and HIV-negative, the adult donors had no recent acute infections or vaccinations. A word on this clone: This sample includes further DNA sequences coding for the same CDR3.

The CDR3 is 15 residues long. The ends lost 3 bases at V and 5 bases at J; junction bases unmatched: 5. Per germline, CDR1 SGHRS and CDR2 YFSETQ. The repertoire was sequenced with immunoSEQ multiplex PCR; TCRdb's copy has only in-frame clones and lacks some. Counted here are about 990,000 clones, around 82% occurring once; the ten biggest clones make up roughly 0.61%. The chain has TRBV5-1 and TRBJ2-5, with 12 bases identical to TRBD2. The sequenced sample was memory CD4+ T cells from PBMCs. The subset here: CD45RA-negative fraction. The source of this sequence is a young man in good health. Some clones in this sample may be carry-over from other donors' samples. The CDR3 protein is CASSSGLAGGETQYF. In DNA form, the CDR3 reads TGCGCCAGCAGCTCGGGACTAGCGGGTGGCGAGACCCAGTACTTC.